Listed here are 27 T cell receptor beta chains from one sample, sequenced in a study of T cell repertoires in cytomegalovirus infection (dated by TCRdb to between 2018 and 2021). Antigens of these TCRs are unknown. What this sample's treatment or condition label stands for: in vitro stimulation with specific CMV peptide epitopes to enrich CMV-specific T cells. Sequencing was performed on an Illumina HiSeq 1500. TCRdb trimmed public reads at Q25 via fastp, called clones via MiXCR and kept in-frame beta chains. Each record represents a unique CDR3 protein, reported with the most common genes and DNA among its rows. The sample profile shows approximately 300,000 distinct CDR3 sequences; roughly 25% of them were found once. More than 10% of the sample rests with the top ten. Material: cultured PBMCs, obtained from culture after CMV antigen stimulation. Receptors were obtained from a human donor in good health (CMV status not recorded). Some clones in this sample may be carry-over from other donors' samples.

This clonotype appeared many times. The chain couples TRBV7-2 to TRBJ2-5, with 7 nucleotides matching TRBD1. The ends lost 5 bases at V and 2 bases at J; junction bases unmatched: 5. The CDR3 loop spans 14 amino acids. CDR1 SGHTA and CDR2 FQGNSA come from the germline V gene. CDR3 region: CASSHDRVQETQYF. Written as DNA, the CDR3 is TGTGCCAGCAGCCACGACAGGGTTCAAGAGACCCAGTACTTC.

On this clonotype: Since a much larger clone is just one base distant, this may be a read error. CDR3 sequence reads: CASSLFDEQFF. The CDR3 DNA follows: TGTGCCAGCAGCCTCTTCGATGAGCAGTTCTTC. The V and J genes are TRBV7-2 and TRBJ2-1; the D is unclear. V gave up 5 bases and J gave up 8 bases, with 7 bases separating them. The CDR3 totals 11 residues. Per the germline V gene, CDR1 is SGHTA and CDR2 is FQGNSA.

In this sample, this clonotype turned up many times. The V call is TRBV7-9, the J call TRBJ2-1; 16 bases fit TRBD2. This CDR3 has 15 amino acids. With 10 bases clipped from V and 9 bases from J, the junction kept 9 bases outside the gene matches. Germline assignment: CDR1 SEHNR and CDR2 FQNEAQ (reference sequence). The CDR3 region has the DNA TGTGCCATCAAGGGGACTAGCGGGAGGGCGGTTGAGCAGTTCTTC. The encoded protein is CAIKGTSGRAVEQFF.

The CDR3 DNA sequence: TGTGCCAGTTTAAAGAGTAGAAAGGGAGGAGATACGCAGTATTTT. It is translated as CASLKSRKGGDTQYF. The J gene is TRBJ2-3, the V gene TRBV6-2 or TRBV6-3, with D tentatively TRBD2 (6 bases). Germline CDR1 reads MNHEY; CDR2 reads SVGEGT. The CDR3 has 15 amino acids. The V end lost 9 bases, the J end lost 5 bases, and 21 bases lay between the germline ends.

This clonotype has ten or more counts. This chain joins TRBV10-3 and TRBJ1-2; no reliable D call. In germline, CDR1 is ENHRY, CDR2 SYGVKD. The CDR3 has 17 residues. V lost 0 bases and J lost 0, with 14 bases in between. The CDR3 DNA is TGTGCCATCAGTGAGTCCGGGCCCCTCCGGGCTAACTATGGCTACACCTTC. Protein: CAISESGPLRANYGYTF.

This chain connects TRBV19 to TRBJ2-1; D not certain. Germline-derived CDR1 and CDR2 are LNHDA and SQIVND (reference sequence). The CDR3 is 12 residues long. V was shortened by 6 bases and J by 13 bases, with 16 bases between the two germline ends. In DNA, the CDR3 is TGTGCCAGTAGATCGGACGCAGCAGGACAGTTCTTC. Amino acids: CASRSDAAGQFF.

The CDR3 bases are TGCGCCAGCAGCGCAGCAGGGGGCCTGGTCAAATCTGAAGCTTTCTTT. This codes for CASSAAGGLVKSEAFF. The chain joins TRBV4-1 to TRBJ1-1, with TRBD1 identical over 8 bases. This CDR3 spans 16 amino acids. V was clipped by 5 bases and J by 6 bases; unmatched bases: 14. Germline loops: CDR1 MGHRA, CDR2 YSYEKL.

The chain joins TRBV19 to TRBJ2-5; 9 bases map to TRBD1. CDR3 size: 16 residues. In germline, CDR1 is LNHDA, CDR2 SQIVND (reference sequence). Trimming at V came to 6 bases and at J to 4 bases, leaving 12 bases not matched to a gene. The DNA for the CDR3 is TGTGCCAGTAGGGGTGGCCGGGACAGGGAGTCAGAGACCCAGTACTTC. This sequence encodes CASRGGRDRESETQYF.

This clonotype was observed a handful of times. The chain employs TRBV7-9 and TRBJ2-1; TRBD2 is a possible D gene (6 bases). The germline V gene encodes CDR1 SEHNR and CDR2 FQNEAQ (reference sequence). The length of the CDR3 is 15 residues. The germline V and J ends were trimmed by 0 bases and 2 bases, with 8 bases remaining between them. As DNA, the CDR3 is TGTGCCAGCAGCTTAGCCACTAGCCCCTACAATGAGCAGTTCTTC. Protein sequence: CASSLATSPYNEQFF.

V gene TRBV7-8 combines with J gene TRBJ1-2, with D perhaps matching TRBD1 (5 bases). Looked up from germline, CDR1 is SGHVS and CDR2 is FQNEAQ. The CDR3 has 15 residues. The V and J ends lost 3 bases and 0 bases respectively, with 11 bases between them. DNA for the CDR3: TGTGCCAGCAGCTTTGGTGGGGCTGCTAACTATGGCTACACCTTC. Residues: CASSFGGAANYGYTF.

This clonotype has at least ten counts. The chain couples TRBV7-2 to TRBJ2-6; D call uncertain. The CDR3 runs to 17 residues. Germline CDR1 and CDR2: SGHTA and FQGNSA. Deletions cut 0 bases from V and 0 bases from J, with 9 bases between. The CDR3 here is CASSLARPSSGANVLTF. CDR3 nucleotides: TGTGCCAGCAGCTTAGCCCGCCCGAGCTCTGGGGCCAACGTCCTGACTTTC.

This clonotype came up a few times. The CDR3 loop is CASSLKVAGELFF. In nucleotides, the CDR3 is TGTGCCAGCAGCTTAAAAGTAGCCGGGGAGCTGTTTTTT. V usage is TRBV7-9 and J usage is TRBJ2-2; unclear D gene. The CDR3 runs to 13 residues. V lost 2 bases and J lost 6, with 7 bases in between. Germline V lookup: CDR1 SEHNR, CDR2 FQNEAQ (reference sequence).

This clonotype was seen repeatedly, ten times or more. The chain has TRBV7-9 and TRBJ2-3, with D possibly matching TRBD2 (6 bases). V lost 5 bases and J 2 bases, leaving 20 bases between the germline ends. CDR3 length: 17 amino acids. Germline V gene lookup returns CDR1 SEHNR and CDR2 FQNEAQ (reference sequence). CDR3 nucleotides: TGTGCCAGCAGCCCTACTCGTACTAGCACTAACACAGATACGCAGTATTTT. Amino acids: CASSPTRTSTNTDTQYF.

In its sample, this clonotype was seen a few times. This chain uses TRBV7-9 with TRBJ2-6, with no clear D. The CDR3 is 16 residues long. The germline V and J ends were trimmed by 2 bases and 2 bases, with 10 bases remaining between them. CDR1 is SEHNR, CDR2 FQNEAQ, per germline (reference sequence). CDR3 in DNA: TGTGCCAGCAGCTTAAATGAGGCACCTGGGGCCAACGTCCTGACTTTC. Its protein is CASSLNEAPGANVLTF.

A few counts support this clonotype. The chain is built from TRBV7-2 and TRBJ2-1; TRBD2 agrees at 12 bases. V gave up 5 bases and J gave up 1 base; unmatched junction bases: 3. CDR1 and CDR2 (germline): SGHTA, FQGNSA. The CDR3 spans 16 residues. The CDR3 coding sequence is TGTGCCAGCAGCAACCTAGCGGGAGGGTCCTACAATGAGCAGTTCTTC. It encodes CASSNLAGGSYNEQFF.

The chain links TRBV7-8 to TRBJ2-3; D is possibly TRBD2 (6 bases). V shed 5 bases and J shed 1 base, with 28 bases lying between them. Germline loops: CDR1 SGHVS, CDR2 FQNEAQ. This CDR3 is 20 amino acids long. CDR3 bases: TGTGCCAGCAGCCCAAGGACGGTTACGGCTGGGAGGTGGGGCACAGATACGCAGTATTTT. This translates into CASSPRTVTAGRWGTDTQYF.

V is TRBV18 and J is TRBJ2-1; D is perhaps TRBD2 (6 bases). V was shortened by 6 bases and J by 6 bases, with 12 bases between the two germline ends. The CDR3 extends over 13 amino acids. CDR1 is KGHSH, CDR2 LQKENI, per germline. CDR3 sequence reads: CASSRTGGNEQFF. The CDR3 DNA sequence: TGTGCCAGCTCGAGGACCGGGGGCAATGAGCAGTTCTTC.

Only a few counts were recorded for this clonotype. The DNA of the CDR3 is TGTGCCAGCATAGCCGGGGGAGCGGGAGGCAGAGGGCAGTTCTTC. Protein: CASIAGGAGGRGQFF. This chain uses TRBV6-8 with TRBJ2-1; 9 nucleotides match TRBD2. The CDR3 runs to 15 residues. The junction had 16 bases not matched to a gene; V was cut back by 7 bases and J by 12 bases. Per germline, CDR1 MNHGY and CDR2 SAAAGT.

The chain employs TRBV28 and TRBJ1-1, with a tentative D call TRBD1 (6 bases). The CDR3 is 17 amino acids. V was cut by 3 bases and J by 1 base, with 18 bases left in between. Germline V gene sequence: CDR1 MDHEN, CDR2 SYDVKM. In nucleotides, the CDR3 is TGTGCCAGCAGTTTGGTGCTGGGGGGCGTCGAGAACACTGAAGCTTTCTTT. Translating gives CASSLVLGGVENTEAFF. The variable domain in full, with the rest retrieved from reference TRBV28 and TRBJ1-1, is DVKVTQSSRYLVKRTGEKVFLECVQDMDHENMFWYRQDPGLGLRLIYFSYDVKMKEKGDIPEGYSVSREKKERFSLILESASTNQTSMYLCASSLVLGGVENTEAFFGQGTRLTVV.

J is TRBJ1-5 and V is TRBV27, with D tentatively TRBD1 (5 bases). V was clipped by 2 bases and J by 7 bases, with 9 bases between them. This CDR3 is built from 13 residues. Germline V gene sequence: CDR1 MNHEY, CDR2 SMNVEV (reference sequence). The CDR3 spells CASSLAGRQPQHF. The CDR3 DNA reads TGTGCCAGCAGTTTAGCAGGGAGACAGCCCCAGCATTTT.

This clonotype has ten or more counts. The V call is TRBV7-2, the J call TRBJ2-1; TRBD2 agrees at 8 bases. Germline V gene data show CDR1 as SGHTA and CDR2 as FQGNSA. V trimming: 1 base; J trimming: 6 bases; junction bases outside the gene matches: 8. The CDR3 covers 16 residues. DNA of the CDR3: TGTGCCAGCAGCTTAGTTCAAGCGGGAGTGGCCAATGAGCAGTTCTTC. Its protein product is CASSLVQAGVANEQFF.

There are many counts of this clonotype. This rearrangement joins TRBV6-1 to TRBJ1-5; the D is unclear. This CDR3 has 16 residues. Germline CDR1 MNHNS, CDR2 SASEGT. V lost 4 bases, J lost 2 bases, and 15 bases lay in between. The CDR3 coding sequence is TGTGCCAGCAGTGGCGTAACGGGAACGGGCAATCAGCCCCAGCATTTT. As protein: CASSGVTGTGNQPQHF.

The rearrangement uses TRBV5-3 and TRBJ2-7, with D perhaps matching TRBD1 or TRBD2 (5 bases each). TRBV5-3 is reported as an ORF; its role is uncertain. The CDR3 sequence is 13 residues long. Trimming took 8 bases from V and 6 from J, leaving 18 bases between them. The CDR3 nucleotides read TGTGCCAGCAGCCCAGGGACCCTCGGCGAGCAGTACTTC. Translated, it gives CASSPGTLGEQYF.

This clonotype was counted only a few times. V gene TRBV7-2 combines with J gene TRBJ2-7; 12 nucleotides agree with TRBD1. Germline V gene lookup returns CDR1 SGHTA and CDR2 FQGNSA. Losses at the gene ends were 5 bases for V and 2 bases for J; bases not matched to a gene: 4. This CDR3 spans 15 amino acids. In DNA form, the CDR3 reads TGTGCCAGCAGCCTTGGGACAGGGGGCCCCTACGAGCAGTACTTC. As protein: CASSLGTGGPYEQYF.

This clonotype was counted a few times. The chain carries TRBV11-2 and TRBJ2-3; D unclear. The CDR3 totals 15 residues. CDR1 SGHAT and CDR2 FQNNGV come from the germline V gene. V gave up 2 bases and J gave up 5 bases, with 14 bases separating them. In DNA form, the CDR3 reads TGTGCCAGCAGCTTACCCCCTCCCAATCTAGATACGCAGTATTTT. Translation gives CASSLPPPNLDTQYF.

This clonotype was detected a few times. The CDR3 sequence: CASSLQTDTQYF. CDR3 nucleotide sequence: TGTGCCAGCAGCCTGCAGACGGATACGCAGTATTTT. This sequence joins TRBV5-4 and TRBJ2-3; D gene unclear. CDR1 is SGHNT and CDR2 is YYREEE in the germline V gene (reference sequence). CDR3 length: 12 residues. V lost 4 bases, J lost 6 bases, and 9 bases lay in between.

The CDR3 loop is CASSPLSRGPGANVLTF. In nucleotides, the CDR3 is TGTGCCAGCTCACCACTGTCTCGGGGTCCCGGGGCCAACGTCCTGACTTTC. This rearrangement joins TRBV18 to TRBJ2-6; D may be TRBD2 (5 bases). Germline CDR1 and CDR2: KGHSH and LQKENI. This CDR3 spans 17 amino acids. Trimming took off 1 base at V and 4 bases at J, with 14 bases between the two ends.